This T cell receptor (beta chain) appears in the sequencing data of a study of blood T cell repertoires in COVID-19 (dated by TCRdb to the early 2020s). Notes on the research overall: The collaborator samples originated in the United States, Italy and Spain and spanned the acute and convalescent phases of COVID-19. HLA class I and class II types, where available, came from metadata supplied by the sample provider rather than from assay-based typing. Deeply sampled blood TCRbeta repertoires from subjects exposed to, actively infected with, or recovered from COVID-19 were included in the dataset. The material from the prospective study consisted of cDNA or gDNA derived from T cells, B-cell-depleted T cells, or PBMCs. Nearly every sample came with metadata listing a de-identified subject ID, COVID-19 status, age in years and sex. The repertoires were made available in a free public database intended to serve as a resource for research on the immune response to SARS-CoV-2. The samples were drawn from two sources: the first 160 participants of the ongoing ImmuneRACE study, and 1,000 to 1,500 subjects contributed by 6 global collaborators. Results and caveats for the whole study, not just this receptor: Clinical and demographic metadata were provided uncurated, with the amount varying by source and participant.

For this clone: The target of this receptor is not known. No base quality values were provided; no much bigger clone lies one nucleotide off.

A second Seattle source provided samples from volunteer blood donors who had recovered from COVID-19. Whole blood was collected in K2EDTA tubes by collaborating institutions according to the institutions' own protocols. Collaborator samples were shipped for TCRbeta analysis as frozen whole blood, isolated PBMCs, or DNA extracted from either sample type. TCRbeta CDR3 regions were amplified from genomic DNA by means of the immunoSEQ Assay, a bias-controlled multiplex PCR. The authors' analysis ran thus. The number of nucleated cells in each sample was estimated by amplification of reference gene primers within the assay. To quantify the absolute abundance of each unique TCRbeta CDR3 rearrangement, sequence reads were collapsed and filtered. Productive Simpson clonality was computed per sample as the square root of Simpson's diversity index over productive rearrangements. TCRdb's version of the immuneACCESS table is confined to in-frame rearrangements and falls short of the full clone set. An unresolved V gene accounts for under half of the shortfall where checked; the remainder is of unknown origin. D and trimming were read from the DNA, whereas the V and J calls and clone size are those reported in that table. This sample is represented by approximately 250,000 clones; around 86% of them were singletons. In total, the top ten clones hold 2% to 2.5% of the sample.

Sequenced material: peripheral blood. The clonotype originates from a young man who had recovered from COVID-19.

The DNA reads TGTGCCAGCAGCTCACCAGGACAGGCCAAACTGTTTTTT. This encodes CASSSPGQAKLFF. The chain couples TRBV11-2 to TRBJ1-4; 7 central nucleotides agree with TRBD1. Via the germline V gene, CDR1 is SGHAT and CDR2 FQNNGV. V ends up 4 bases short and J 11 bases short, with an unmatched junction base count of 7. From cysteine to phenylalanine, the CDR3 is 13 amino acids long. The CDR3 DNA has 39 bases and is translated from base 1.